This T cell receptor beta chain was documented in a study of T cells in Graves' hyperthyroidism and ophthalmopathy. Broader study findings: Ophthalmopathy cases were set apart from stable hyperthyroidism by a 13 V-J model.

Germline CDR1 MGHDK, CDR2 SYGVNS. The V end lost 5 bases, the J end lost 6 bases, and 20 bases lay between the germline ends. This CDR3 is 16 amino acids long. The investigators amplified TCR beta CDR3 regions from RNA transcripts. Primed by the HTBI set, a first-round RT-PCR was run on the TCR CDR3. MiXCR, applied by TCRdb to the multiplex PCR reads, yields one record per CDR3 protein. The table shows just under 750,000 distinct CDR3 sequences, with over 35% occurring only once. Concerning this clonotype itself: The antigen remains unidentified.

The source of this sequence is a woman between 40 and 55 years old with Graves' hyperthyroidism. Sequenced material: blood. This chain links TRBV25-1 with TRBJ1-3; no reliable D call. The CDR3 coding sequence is TGTGCCAGCAGTCCCCCGACCATCTCCGAGCAAAACACCATATATTTT. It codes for CASSPPTISEQNTIYF. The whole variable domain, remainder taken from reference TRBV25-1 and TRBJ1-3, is EADIYQTPRYLVIGTGKKITLECSQTMGHDKMYWYQQDPGMELHLIHYSYGVNSTEKGDLSSESTVSRIRTEHFPLTLESARPSHTSQYLCASSPPTISEQNTIYFGEGSWLTVV.